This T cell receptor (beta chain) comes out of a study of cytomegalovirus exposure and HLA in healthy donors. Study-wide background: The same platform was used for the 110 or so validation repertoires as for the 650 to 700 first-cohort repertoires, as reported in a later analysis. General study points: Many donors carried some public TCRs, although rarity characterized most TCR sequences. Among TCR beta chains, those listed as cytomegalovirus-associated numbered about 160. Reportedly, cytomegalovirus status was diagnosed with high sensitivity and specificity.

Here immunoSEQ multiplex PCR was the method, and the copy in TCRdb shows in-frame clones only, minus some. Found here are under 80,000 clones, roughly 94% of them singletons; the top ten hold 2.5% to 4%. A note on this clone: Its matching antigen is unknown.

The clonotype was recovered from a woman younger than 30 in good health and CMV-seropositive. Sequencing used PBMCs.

CDR3 residues: CASSLTRETQYF. The CDR3 nucleotides are TGTGCCAGCAGCCTAACCCGGGAGACCCAGTACTTC. The chain recombines TRBV7-2 with TRBJ2-5, with D hard to call. V was shortened by 5 bases and J by 5 bases, with 9 bases between the two germline ends. Per germline, CDR1 SGHTA and CDR2 FQGNSA. This CDR3 has 12 amino acids.